This T cell receptor (beta chain) was retrieved from a study of cytomegalovirus exposure and HLA in healthy donors. In the PCR, 60 Vbeta and 13 Jbeta primers were used. Produced via immunoSEQ multiplex PCR; TCRdb's table is partial and in-frame only. This sample has roughly 90,000 clones; 60% to 85% occur once, and the top ten carry around 4.3%. This sequence was found in a woman aged 40 to 49 in good health and CMV-seropositive. The source material was PBMCs.

CDR3 bases: TGTGCCAGCACCTCTAGCGGGAGGAATGAGCAGTTCTTC. Amino acid sequence: CASTSSGRNEQFF. V and J are TRBV6-5 and TRBJ2-1; 11 nucleotides line up with TRBD2. The ends lost 7 bases at V and 7 bases at J; junction bases unmatched: 3. Germline assignment: CDR1 MNHEY and CDR2 SVGAGI. This CDR3 is 13 amino acids long.